Listed here is a single T cell receptor (beta chain). Its matching antigen is unknown. This specimen belongs to a study of T-cell reconstitution after alpha-beta-depleted transplantation in children. Broader study findings: There were reportedly several hundred expanded graft clones from which alpha-beta T cells came about two months after transplant. Surviving recipient T cells and intrathymic progenitors accounted for some patients' high TCRbeta diversity at day 60. A year post-transplant, T-cell counts and diversity derived mostly from newly produced T cells.

For TCRbeta, the library was prepared with unique molecular identifiers. TCRdb called the PCR reads again in MiXCR, with one record for every CDR3 protein. This table holds about 980,000 distinct CDR3 sequences, roughly 29% found once. The CDR3 sequence is 13 residues long. Germline-derived CDR1 and CDR2 are SGHVS and FNYEAQ. V was clipped by 6 bases and J by 6 bases, with 14 bases between them. Source: PBMCs, mostly from graft donor cells, taken 360 days after TCRalphabeta/CD19-depleted stem cell transplant. The chain combines TRBV7-6 with TRBJ1-2, with D possibly TRBD1 on 5 matching bases. This receptor was obtained from a boy under two years old who had a stem cell transplant for SCID, so the T cells may come from the graft donor. CDR3 region: CASSQQDLDGYTF. CDR3 coding DNA: TGTGCCAGCAGTCAACAGGACTTGGATGGCTACACCTTC. Combining the CDR3 with reference TRBV7-6 and TRBJ1-2 gives the whole variable domain GAGVSQSPRYKVTKRGQDVALRCDPISGHVSLYWYRQALGQGPEFLTYFNYEAQQDKSGLPNDRFSAERPEGSISTLTIQRTEQRDSAMYRCASSQQDLDGYTFGSGTRLTVV.